The sequence of this TCR beta chain was determined in a study of shared clonotypes between healthy human individuals. CDR1 and CDR2 (germline): SGHNT, YENEEA. There are 16 residues in the CDR3. The trim removed 5 bases at V and 0 bases at J, leaving 5 bases unmatched. At a deep level, the assay was run. For sorted subsets, about 0.2 ug DNA per replicate equaled about 27,000 T cell genomes. The protocol was immunoSEQ multiplex PCR, while the TCRdb copy is restricted to in-frame clones and leaves out a portion. The profile shows 1.5 million to 1.9 million clones, 95% to 99% of them singletons. Study results and limitations: Clonotype sharing among donors was expected to depend on sequencing depth.

On this clone itself: What it binds is unknown.

This TCR derives from a man under 40 in good health. The chain combines TRBV11-3 with TRBJ2-2, with 8 positions matching TRBD1. Source material: naive CD4+ T cells sorted from blood. Subset given: CD45RA+ positively selected. The CDR3 spells CASSTRQGTNTGELFF. The CDR3 nucleotides read TGTGCCAGCAGCACGAGACAGGGGACGAACACCGGGGAGCTGTTTTTT.